These 14 T cell receptor beta chains were all obtained from the same sample, sequenced in a study of CD8 T cells in Susac syndrome. It was with random hexamers that about 0.45 to 1 ug RNA was reverse transcribed. TCRdb passed the immunoSEQ multiplex PCR reads through MiXCR, listing each CDR3 protein once. The data hold about 150,000 distinct CDR3 sequences, with approximately 95% observed a single time. The material sequenced was CD4+ T cells from PBMCs. The receptors shown here come from a human donor with Susac syndrome.

This clonotype was observed a single time. The chain is built from TRBV9 and TRBJ2-5, with 7 bases aligning to TRBD1. Losses at the gene ends were 2 bases for V and 1 base for J; bases not matched to a gene: 2. From germline, CDR1 is SGDLS and CDR2 YYNGEE. CDR3 size: 14 residues. The CDR3 protein is CASSVGQSQETQYF. The DNA for the CDR3 is TGTGCCAGCAGCGTGGGACAGAGCCAAGAGACCCAGTACTTC. Supplemented by reference TRBV9 and TRBJ2-5, the full variable domain reads DSGVTQTPKHLITATGQRVTLRCSPRSGDLSVYWYQQSLDQGLQFLIQYYNGEERAKGNILERFSAQQFPDLHSELNLSSLELGDSALYFCASSVGQSQETQYFGPGTRLLVL.

In its sample, this clonotype was seen once. The V gene is TRBV20-1, the J gene TRBJ2-1, with D perhaps matching TRBD1 (7 bases). CDR1 and CDR2 from the germline V gene are DFQATT and SNEGSKA (reference sequence). CDR3 length: 11 amino acids. V lost 6 bases and J 8 bases, leaving 11 bases between the germline ends. The CDR3 sequence: CSAPRGDEQFF. CDR3 bases: TGCAGTGCGCCCAGGGGGGATGAGCAGTTCTTC.

This clonotype was observed once. V is TRBV5-1 and J is TRBJ1-5; 7 bases are shared with TRBD1. Germline V gives CDR1 SGHRS, CDR2 YFSETQ. This CDR3 is 16 amino acids long. V was pared by 6 bases and J by 3 bases, with 12 bases of the junction left unmatched. The CDR3 sequence is CASMEGGLYVNQPQHF. As DNA, the CDR3 is TGCGCCAGCATGGAAGGGGGCCTGTATGTCAATCAGCCCCAGCATTTT.

The rearrangement links TRBV14 to TRBJ1-2, with 7 bases lining up with TRBD1. With 3 bases clipped from V and 7 bases from J, the junction kept 5 bases outside the gene matches. Germline values: CDR1 SGHDN, CDR2 FVKESK. This CDR3 contains 13 residues. CDR3 nucleotides: TGTGCCAGCAGCCAGGGAGGGGGCGGTGGCTACACCTTC. Translated: CASSQGGGGGYTF.

J is TRBJ2-7 and V is TRBV27; D gene ambiguous. This CDR3 contains 14 residues. The V end was cut by 6 bases, the J end by 3 bases, with 15 bases between. The germline V gene encodes CDR1 MNHEY and CDR2 SMNVEV (reference sequence). CDR3: CASSRQPGRYEQYF. The DNA of the CDR3 is TGTGCCAGCAGCCGACAACCCGGACGCTACGAGCAGTACTTC.

The chain carries TRBV12-5 and TRBJ1-3; the D gene is possibly TRBD1 (5 bases). CDR1 LGHNT and CDR2 FRNRAP come from the germline V gene. Trimming removed 1 base from V and 2 bases from J, with 6 bases in between. The CDR3 runs 14 residues. For the CDR3, the DNA is TGTGCTAGTGGTTTGGGGACACCTGGAAACACCATATATTTT. It yields the protein CASGLGTPGNTIYF.

The V gene is TRBV7-8, the J gene TRBJ1-6; D may be TRBD1 (5 bases). The CDR3 consists of 15 residues. Germline lookup yields CDR1 SGHVS and CDR2 FQNEAQ. V was clipped by 1 base and J by 10 bases, with 14 bases between them. For the CDR3, the DNA is TGTGCCAGCAGCTTAGAGCCAGGGATGGTATCACCCCTCCACTTT. This sequence encodes CASSLEPGMVSPLHF.

The table lists this clonotype with a count of one. The gene calls are TRBV5-1 and TRBJ1-2; TRBD1 might be the D (5 bases). Germline-derived CDR1 and CDR2 are SGHRS and YFSETQ. The CDR3 runs to 15 residues. With 6 bases removed from V and 3 bases from J, the gap between germline ends came to 18 bases. The CDR3 DNA reads TGCGCCAGCACCCCGGGACCCTCGGTGGACTATGGCTACACCTTC. Protein: CASTPGPSVDYGYTF.

The V and J genes are TRBV4-1 and TRBJ2-3; 14 bases agree with TRBD2. The CDR3 has 18 amino acids. The V and J ends lost 0 bases and 4 bases, in that order; junction bases with no gene match: 6. Germline loops: CDR1 MGHRA, CDR2 YSYEKL. The CDR3 DNA is TGCGCCAGCAGCCAAGACCCCGGACTAGCGGGGGGCCCAGATACGCAGTATTTT. It encodes CASSQDPGLAGGPDTQYF.

The chain links TRBV13 to TRBJ1-1, with a weak D call TRBD1 (6 bases). This CDR3 has 14 residues. Trimming shortened V by 5 bases and J by 4 bases, and 14 bases separated the two germline ends. Per the germline V gene, CDR1 is PRHDT and CDR2 is FYEKMQ (reference sequence). The CDR3 DNA sequence: TGTGCCAGCAGCCCCGAACAGGGAGGCACTGAAGCTTTCTTT. This encodes CASSPEQGGTEAFF.

The rearrangement joins TRBV9 to TRBJ2-3, with a weak D call TRBD2 (6 bases). V lost 0 bases, J lost 0 bases, and 8 bases lay in between. Germline-derived CDR1 and CDR2 are SGDLS and YYNGEE. The CDR3 has 15 amino acids. The CDR3 reads CASSVALASTDTQYF. Here the CDR3 DNA reads TGTGCCAGCAGCGTAGCACTAGCCAGCACAGATACGCAGTATTTT.

This clonotype was picked up a small number of times. V gene TRBV2 combines with J gene TRBJ2-7, with D maybe TRBD2 (6 bases). Germline CDR1 and CDR2: SNHLY and FYNNEI. The CDR3 is made up of 12 amino acids. Trimming took off 6 bases at V and 3 bases at J, with 9 bases between the two ends. CDR3 loop: CASSQTSYEQYF. CDR3 in DNA: TGTGCCAGCAGCCAGACTAGCTACGAGCAGTACTTC.

The rearrangement joins TRBV29-1 to TRBJ2-7; D could derive from TRBD1 or TRBD2 (5 bases each). Trimming removed 6 bases at V and 2 bases at J, with 11 bases between. This CDR3 has 12 residues. Germline assignment: CDR1 SQVTM and CDR2 ANQGSEA. The CDR3 coding sequence is TGCAGCGTCCGGGACGGCCCCTACGAGCAGTACTTC. It encodes CSVRDGPYEQYF.

The rearrangement uses TRBV12-3 or TRBV12-4 and TRBJ1-1; D is uncertain. The ends were cut back, 8 bases at V and 9 bases at J, with 16 bases in the middle. The CDR3 extends over 12 amino acids. Written as DNA, the CDR3 is TGTGCCAGCGGGCCGGATCGAAGCCAAGCTTTCTTT. It is translated as CASGPDRSQAFF.